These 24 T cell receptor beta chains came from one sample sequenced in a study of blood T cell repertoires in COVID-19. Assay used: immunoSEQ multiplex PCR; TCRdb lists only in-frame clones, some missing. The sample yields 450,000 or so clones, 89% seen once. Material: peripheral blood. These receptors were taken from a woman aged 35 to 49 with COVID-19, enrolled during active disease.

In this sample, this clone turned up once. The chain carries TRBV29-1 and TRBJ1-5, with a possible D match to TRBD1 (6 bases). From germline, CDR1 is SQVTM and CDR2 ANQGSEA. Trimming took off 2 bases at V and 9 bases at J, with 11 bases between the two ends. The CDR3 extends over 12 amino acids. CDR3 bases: TGCAGCGTTGAATCAGGGGCGGGGCCCCAGCATTTT. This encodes CSVESGAGPQHF.

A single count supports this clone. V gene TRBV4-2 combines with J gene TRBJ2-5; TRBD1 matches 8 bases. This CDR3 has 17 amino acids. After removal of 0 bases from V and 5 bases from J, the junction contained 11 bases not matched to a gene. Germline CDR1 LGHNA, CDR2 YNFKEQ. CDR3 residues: CASSQEPGGPPLETQYF. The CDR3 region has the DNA TGTGCCAGCAGCCAAGAGCCAGGGGGCCCGCCATTGGAGACCCAGTACTTC.

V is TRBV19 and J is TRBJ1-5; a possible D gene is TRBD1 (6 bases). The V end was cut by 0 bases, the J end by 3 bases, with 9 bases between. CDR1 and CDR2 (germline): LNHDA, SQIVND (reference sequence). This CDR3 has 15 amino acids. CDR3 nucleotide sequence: TGTGCCAGTAGTATAGATCACAGGGCCAATCAGCCCCAGCATTTT. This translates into CASSIDHRANQPQHF.

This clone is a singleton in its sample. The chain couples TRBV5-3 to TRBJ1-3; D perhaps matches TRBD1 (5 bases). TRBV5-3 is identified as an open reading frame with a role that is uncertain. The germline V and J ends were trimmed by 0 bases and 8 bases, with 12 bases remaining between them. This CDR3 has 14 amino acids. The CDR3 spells CARSLGQGGHTIYF. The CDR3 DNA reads TGTGCCAGAAGCTTGGGGCAGGGAGGGCACACCATATATTTT.

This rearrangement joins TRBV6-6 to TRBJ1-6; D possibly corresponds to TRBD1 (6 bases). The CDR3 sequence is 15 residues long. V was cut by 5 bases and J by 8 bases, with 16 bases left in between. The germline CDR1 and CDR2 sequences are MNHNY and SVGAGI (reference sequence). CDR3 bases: TGTGCCAGCAGTGCCCGGGGGGGGCTCGATTCACCCCTCCACTTT. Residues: CASSARGGLDSPLHF.

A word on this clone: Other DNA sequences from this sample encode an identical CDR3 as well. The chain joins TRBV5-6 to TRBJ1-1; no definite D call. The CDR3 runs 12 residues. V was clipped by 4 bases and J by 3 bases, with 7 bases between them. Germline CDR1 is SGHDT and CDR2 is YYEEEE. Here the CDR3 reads CASSLGDTEAFF. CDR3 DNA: TGTGCCAGCAGCCTCGGTGACACTGAAGCTTTCTTT.

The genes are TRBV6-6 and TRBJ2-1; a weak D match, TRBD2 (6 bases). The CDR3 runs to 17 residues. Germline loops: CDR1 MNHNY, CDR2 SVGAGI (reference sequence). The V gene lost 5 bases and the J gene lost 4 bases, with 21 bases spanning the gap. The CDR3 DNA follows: TGTGCCAGCAGTCCGGGCGGGGTTCCTCCTACATACAATGAGCAGTTCTTC. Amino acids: CASSPGGVPPTYNEQFF.

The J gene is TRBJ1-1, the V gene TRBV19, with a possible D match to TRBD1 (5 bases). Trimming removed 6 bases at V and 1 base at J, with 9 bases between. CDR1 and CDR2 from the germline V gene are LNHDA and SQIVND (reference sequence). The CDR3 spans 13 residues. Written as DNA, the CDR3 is TGTGCCAGTAGGGACGGACAGAACACTGAAGCTTTCTTT. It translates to CASRDGQNTEAFF. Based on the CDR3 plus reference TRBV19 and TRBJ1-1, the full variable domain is DGGITQSPKYLFRKEGQNVTLSCEQNLNHDAMYWYRQDPGQGLRLIYYSQIVNDFQKGDIAEGYSVSREKKESFPLTVTSAQKNPTAFYLCASRDGQNTEAFFGQGTRLTVV.

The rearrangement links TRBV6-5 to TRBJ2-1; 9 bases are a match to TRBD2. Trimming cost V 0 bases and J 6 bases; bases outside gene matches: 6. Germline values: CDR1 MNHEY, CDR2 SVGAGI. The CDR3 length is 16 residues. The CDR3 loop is CASSYSSSGGTNEQFF. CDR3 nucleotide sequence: TGTGCCAGCAGTTACTCGAGTAGCGGGGGAACCAATGAGCAGTTCTTC.

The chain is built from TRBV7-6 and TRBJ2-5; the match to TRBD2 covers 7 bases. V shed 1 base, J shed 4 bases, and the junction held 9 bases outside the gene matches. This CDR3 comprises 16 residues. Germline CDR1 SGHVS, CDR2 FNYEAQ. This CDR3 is CASSLESGRARETQYF. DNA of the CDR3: TGTGCCAGCAGCTTAGAGTCGGGGAGGGCCCGAGAGACCCAGTACTTC.

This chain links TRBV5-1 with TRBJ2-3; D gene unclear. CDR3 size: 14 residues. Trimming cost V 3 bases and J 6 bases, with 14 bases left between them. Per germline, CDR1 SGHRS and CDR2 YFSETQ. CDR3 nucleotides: TGCGCCAGCAGCTCGGCTAATCGAGCGGATACGCAGTATTTT. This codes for CASSSANRADTQYF.

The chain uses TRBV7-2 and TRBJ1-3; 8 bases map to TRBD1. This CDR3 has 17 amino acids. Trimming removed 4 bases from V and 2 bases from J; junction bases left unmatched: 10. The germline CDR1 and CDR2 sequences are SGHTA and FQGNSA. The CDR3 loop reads CASSSETGANTGNTIYF. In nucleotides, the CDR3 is TGTGCCAGCAGCTCGGAGACAGGGGCGAATACTGGAAACACCATATATTTT.

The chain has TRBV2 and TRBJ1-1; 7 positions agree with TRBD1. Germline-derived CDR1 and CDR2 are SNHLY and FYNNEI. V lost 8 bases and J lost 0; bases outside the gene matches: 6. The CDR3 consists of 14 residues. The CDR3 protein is CASLPTGLNTEAFF. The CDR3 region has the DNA TGTGCCAGCCTCCCGACAGGGCTGAACACTGAAGCTTTCTTT.

CDR3 DNA sequence: TGTGCCTGGAGTGTACACGAGGGACTAGGGGGAGAGACCCAGTACTTC. Amino acids: CAWSVHEGLGGETQYF. The chain carries TRBV30 and TRBJ2-5; 8 bases agree with TRBD2. J lost 4 bases, V lost 0 bases, and 10 bases had no gene match. CDR1 and CDR2 from the germline V gene are GTSNPN and SVGIG (reference sequence). This CDR3 contains 16 residues.

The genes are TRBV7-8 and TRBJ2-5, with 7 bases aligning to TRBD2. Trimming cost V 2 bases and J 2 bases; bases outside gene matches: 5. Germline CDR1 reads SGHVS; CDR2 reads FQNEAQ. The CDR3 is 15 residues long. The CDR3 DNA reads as TGTGCCAGCAGCTTAATCGGGGGGTCGCAAGAGACCCAGTACTTC. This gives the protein CASSLIGGSQETQYF.

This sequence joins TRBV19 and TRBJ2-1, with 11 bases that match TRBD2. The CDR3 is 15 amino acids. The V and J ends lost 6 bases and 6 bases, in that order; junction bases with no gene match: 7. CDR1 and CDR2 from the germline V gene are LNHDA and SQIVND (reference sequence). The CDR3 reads CASSTLAGVSNEQFF. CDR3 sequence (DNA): TGTGCCAGTAGCACACTAGCGGGAGTGAGCAATGAGCAGTTCTTC.

CDR3 sequence reads: CASSRDSGMSNQPQHF. CDR3 nucleotides: TGTGCCAGCAGTCGGGACAGCGGTATGAGCAATCAGCCCCAGCATTTT. V gene TRBV7-2 combines with J gene TRBJ1-5, with 7 bases lining up with TRBD1. The germline V gene has CDR1 SGHTA and CDR2 FQGNSA. After removal of 6 bases from V and 1 base from J, the junction contained 9 bases not matched to a gene. CDR3 length: 16 residues.

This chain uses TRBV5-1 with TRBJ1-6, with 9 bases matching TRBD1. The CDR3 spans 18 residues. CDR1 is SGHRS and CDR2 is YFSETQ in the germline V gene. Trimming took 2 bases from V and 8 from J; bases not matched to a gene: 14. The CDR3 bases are TGCGCCAGCAGCTTCACAGGGGGCAGCAGGATCGGTGATTCACCCCTCCACTTT. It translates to CASSFTGGSRIGDSPLHF.

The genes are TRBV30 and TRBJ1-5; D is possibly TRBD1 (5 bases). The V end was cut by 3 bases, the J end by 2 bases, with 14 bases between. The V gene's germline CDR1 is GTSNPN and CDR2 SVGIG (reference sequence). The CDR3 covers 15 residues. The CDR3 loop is CAWSETDRGNQPQHF. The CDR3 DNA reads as TGTGCCTGGAGCGAGACAGATCGGGGCAATCAGCCCCAGCATTTT.

The CDR3 sequence is CASSSLGTGRETQYF. The CDR3 nucleotides are TGTGCCAGCAGTTCCCTGGGCACAGGGCGGGAGACCCAGTACTTC. The chain carries TRBV28 and TRBJ2-5; TRBD1 is a possible D gene (6 bases). The length of the CDR3 is 15 residues. The V and J ends lost 4 bases and 5 bases respectively, with 17 bases between them. Germline V gene lookup returns CDR1 MDHEN and CDR2 SYDVKM.

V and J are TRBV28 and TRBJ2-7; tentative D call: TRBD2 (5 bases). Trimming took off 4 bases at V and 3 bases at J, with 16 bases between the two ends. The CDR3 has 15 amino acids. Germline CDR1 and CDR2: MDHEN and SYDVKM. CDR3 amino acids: CASSSGDSRFYEQYF. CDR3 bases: TGTGCCAGCAGTTCCGGGGATAGCCGATTCTACGAGCAGTACTTC. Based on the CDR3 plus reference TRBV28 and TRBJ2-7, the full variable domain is DVKVTQSSRYLVKRTGEKVFLECVQDMDHENMFWYRQDPGLGLRLIYFSYDVKMKEKGDIPEGYSVSREKKERFSLILESASTNQTSMYLCASSSGDSRFYEQYFGPGTRLTVT.

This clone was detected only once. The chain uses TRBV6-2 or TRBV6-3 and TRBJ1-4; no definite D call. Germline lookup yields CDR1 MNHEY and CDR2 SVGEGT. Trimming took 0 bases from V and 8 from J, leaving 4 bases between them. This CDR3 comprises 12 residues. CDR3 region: CASSYSTEKLFF. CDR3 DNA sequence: TGTGCCAGCAGTTACTCGACAGAAAAACTGTTTTTT.

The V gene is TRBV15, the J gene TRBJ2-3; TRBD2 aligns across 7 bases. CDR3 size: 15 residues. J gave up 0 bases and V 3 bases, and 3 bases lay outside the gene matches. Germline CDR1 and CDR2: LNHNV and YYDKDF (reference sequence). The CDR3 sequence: CATSSGLESTDTQYF. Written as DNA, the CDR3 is TGTGCCACCAGCAGCGGACTAGAGAGCACAGATACGCAGTATTTT.

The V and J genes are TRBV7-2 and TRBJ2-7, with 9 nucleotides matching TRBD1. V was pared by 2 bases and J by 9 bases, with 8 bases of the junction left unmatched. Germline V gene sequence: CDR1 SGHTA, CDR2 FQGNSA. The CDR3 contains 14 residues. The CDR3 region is CASSLTPGQGVQYF. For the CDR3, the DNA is TGTGCCAGCAGCTTAACCCCGGGACAGGGTGTGCAGTACTTC.